Below, one T cell receptor beta chain is given with its context. Time point meaning: pre-sensitization, week 0. Treatment described: therapeutic diphenylcyclopropenone sensitization with weekly scalp DPC. These data belong to a study of human T cells and chemical hapten exposure. The CDR3 covers 15 residues. Per the germline V gene, CDR1 is LGHNA and CDR2 is YSLEER. V was trimmed by 4 bases and J by 3 bases, leaving 12 bases between them. One entry per CDR3 protein, called by TCRdb with MiXCR from the RACE reads. The table has tens of thousands of distinct CDR3 sequences, around 15% seen once. The chain uses TRBV4-3 and TRBJ2-2; tentative D call: TRBD2 (5 bases). The TCR was taken from a woman aged 50 to 60 with alopecia areata. Some clones in this sample may be carry-over from other donors' samples. This specimen consisted of whole blood, obtained in connection with sensitization to the hapten diphenylcyclopropenone (DPC). CDR3: CASSLIGVDTGELFF. The CDR3 DNA follows: TGCGCCAGCAGCCTGATCGGGGTTGACACCGGGGAGCTGTTTTTT.